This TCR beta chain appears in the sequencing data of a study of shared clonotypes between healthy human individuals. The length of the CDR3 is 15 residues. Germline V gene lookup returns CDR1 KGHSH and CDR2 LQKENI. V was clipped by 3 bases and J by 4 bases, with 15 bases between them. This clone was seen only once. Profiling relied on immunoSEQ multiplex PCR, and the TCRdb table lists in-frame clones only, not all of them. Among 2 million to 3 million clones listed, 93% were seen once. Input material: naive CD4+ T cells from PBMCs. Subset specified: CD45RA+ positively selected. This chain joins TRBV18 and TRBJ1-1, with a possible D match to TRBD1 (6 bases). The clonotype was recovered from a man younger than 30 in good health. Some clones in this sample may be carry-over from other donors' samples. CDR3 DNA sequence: TGTGCCAGCTCACCTGTGGCAGGGGCGGTCACTGAAGCTTTCTTT. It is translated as CASSPVAGAVTEAFF.